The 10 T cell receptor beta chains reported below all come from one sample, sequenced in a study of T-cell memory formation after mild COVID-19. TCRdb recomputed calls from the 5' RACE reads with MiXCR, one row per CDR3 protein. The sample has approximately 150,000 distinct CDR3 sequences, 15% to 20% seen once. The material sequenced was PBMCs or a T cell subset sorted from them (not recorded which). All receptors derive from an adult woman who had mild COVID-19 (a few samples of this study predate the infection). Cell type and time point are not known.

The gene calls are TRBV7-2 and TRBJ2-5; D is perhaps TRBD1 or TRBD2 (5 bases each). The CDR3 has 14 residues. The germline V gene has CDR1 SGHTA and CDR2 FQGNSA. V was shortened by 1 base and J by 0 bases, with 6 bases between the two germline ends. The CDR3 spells CASSLGGNQETQYF. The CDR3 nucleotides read TGTGCCAGCAGCTTAGGGGGGAACCAAGAGACCCAGTACTTC.

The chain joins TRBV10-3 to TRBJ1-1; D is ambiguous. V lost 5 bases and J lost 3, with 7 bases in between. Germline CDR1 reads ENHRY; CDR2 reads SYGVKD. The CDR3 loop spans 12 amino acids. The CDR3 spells CAISWGDTEAFF. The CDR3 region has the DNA TGTGCCATCAGTTGGGGAGACACTGAAGCTTTCTTT.

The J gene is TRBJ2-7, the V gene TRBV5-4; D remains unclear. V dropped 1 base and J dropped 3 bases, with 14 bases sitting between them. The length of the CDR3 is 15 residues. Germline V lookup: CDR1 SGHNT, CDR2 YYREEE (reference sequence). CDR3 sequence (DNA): TGTGCCAGCAGCTTGAGGCAGTCATCTAACTACGAGCAGTACTTC. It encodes CASSLRQSSNYEQYF.

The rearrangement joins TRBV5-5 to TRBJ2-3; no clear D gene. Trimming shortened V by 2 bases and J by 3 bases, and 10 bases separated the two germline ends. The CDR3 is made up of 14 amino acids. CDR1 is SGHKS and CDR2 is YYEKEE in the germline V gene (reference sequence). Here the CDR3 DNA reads TGTGCCAGCAGCTTCGGGTGGGGAACAGATACGCAGTATTTT. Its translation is CASSFGWGTDTQYF.

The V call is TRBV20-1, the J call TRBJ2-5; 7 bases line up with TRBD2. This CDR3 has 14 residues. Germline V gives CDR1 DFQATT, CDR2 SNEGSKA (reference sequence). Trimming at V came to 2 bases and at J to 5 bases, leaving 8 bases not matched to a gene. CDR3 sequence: CSARPMTSLETQYF. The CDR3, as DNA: TGCAGTGCTAGACCAATGACTAGCCTGGAGACCCAGTACTTC.

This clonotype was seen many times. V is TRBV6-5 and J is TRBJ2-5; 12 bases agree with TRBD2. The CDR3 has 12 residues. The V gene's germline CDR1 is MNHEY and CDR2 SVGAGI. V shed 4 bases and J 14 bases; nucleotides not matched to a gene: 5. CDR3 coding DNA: TGTGCCAGCAGTTGGACTAGCGGGGCCCTCTACTTC. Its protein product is CASSWTSGALYF.

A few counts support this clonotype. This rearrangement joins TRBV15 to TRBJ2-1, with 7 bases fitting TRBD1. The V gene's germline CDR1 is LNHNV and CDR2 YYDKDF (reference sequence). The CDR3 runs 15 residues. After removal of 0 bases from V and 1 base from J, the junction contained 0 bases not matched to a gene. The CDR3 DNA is TGTGCCACCAGCAGAGAGACAGGGTCCTACAATGAGCAGTTCTTC. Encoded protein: CATSRETGSYNEQFF.

CDR3 amino acids: CASSLRAVEQETQYF. The CDR3 region has the DNA TGTGCCAGCAGCTTGAGGGCCGTCGAACAAGAGACCCAGTACTTC. The V and J genes are TRBV11-1 and TRBJ2-5; D is possibly TRBD2 (5 bases). The CDR3 has 15 residues. Trimming shortened V by 3 bases and J by 2 bases, and 13 bases separated the two germline ends. CDR1 and CDR2 from the germline V gene are SGHAT and FQDESV (reference sequence). The full variable domain, with the rest looked up from reference TRBV11-1 and TRBJ2-5, is EAEVAQSPRYKITEKSQAVAFWCDPISGHATLYWYRQILGQGPELLVQFQDESVVDDSQLPKDRFSAERLKGVDSTLKIQPAELGDSAMYLCASSLRAVEQETQYFGPGTRLLVL.

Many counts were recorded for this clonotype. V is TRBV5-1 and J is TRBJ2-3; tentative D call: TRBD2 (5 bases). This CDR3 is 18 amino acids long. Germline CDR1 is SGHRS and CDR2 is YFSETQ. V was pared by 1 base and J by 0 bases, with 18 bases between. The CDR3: CASSLKRERTSSTDTQYF. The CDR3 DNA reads TGCGCCAGCAGCTTGAAAAGGGAGCGAACTTCTAGCACAGATACGCAGTATTTT.

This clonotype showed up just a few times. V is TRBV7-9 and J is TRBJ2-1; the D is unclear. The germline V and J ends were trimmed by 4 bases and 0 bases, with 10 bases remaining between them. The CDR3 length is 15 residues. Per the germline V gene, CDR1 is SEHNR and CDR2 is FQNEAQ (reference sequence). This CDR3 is CASSYFLSSYNEQFF. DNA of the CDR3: TGTGCCAGCAGCTACTTCCTCAGCTCCTACAATGAGCAGTTCTTC.